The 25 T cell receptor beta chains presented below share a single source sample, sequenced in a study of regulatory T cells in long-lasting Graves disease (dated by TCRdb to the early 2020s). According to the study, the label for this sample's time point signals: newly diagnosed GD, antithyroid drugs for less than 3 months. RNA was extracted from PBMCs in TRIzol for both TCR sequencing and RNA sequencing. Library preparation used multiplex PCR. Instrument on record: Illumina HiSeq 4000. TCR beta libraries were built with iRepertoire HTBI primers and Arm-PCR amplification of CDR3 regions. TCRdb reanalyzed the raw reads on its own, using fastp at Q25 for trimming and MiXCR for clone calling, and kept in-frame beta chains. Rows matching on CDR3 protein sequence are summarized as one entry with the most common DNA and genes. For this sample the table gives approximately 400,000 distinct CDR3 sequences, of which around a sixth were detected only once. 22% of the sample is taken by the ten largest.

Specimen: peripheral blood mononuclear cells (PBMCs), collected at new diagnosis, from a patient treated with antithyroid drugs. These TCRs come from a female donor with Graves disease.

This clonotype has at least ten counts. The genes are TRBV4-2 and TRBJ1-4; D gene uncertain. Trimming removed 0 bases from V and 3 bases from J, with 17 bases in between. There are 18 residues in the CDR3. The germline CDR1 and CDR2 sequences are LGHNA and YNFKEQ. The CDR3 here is CASSQDPPRASANEKLFF. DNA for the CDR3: TGTGCCAGCAGCCAAGATCCCCCACGGGCCTCGGCTAATGAAAAACTGTTTTTT.

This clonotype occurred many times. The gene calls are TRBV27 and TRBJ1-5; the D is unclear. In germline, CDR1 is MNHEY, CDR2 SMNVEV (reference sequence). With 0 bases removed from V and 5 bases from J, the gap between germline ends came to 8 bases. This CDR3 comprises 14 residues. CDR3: CASSLSGIYQPQHF. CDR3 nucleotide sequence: TGTGCCAGCAGTTTATCAGGCATCTATCAGCCCCAGCATTTT.

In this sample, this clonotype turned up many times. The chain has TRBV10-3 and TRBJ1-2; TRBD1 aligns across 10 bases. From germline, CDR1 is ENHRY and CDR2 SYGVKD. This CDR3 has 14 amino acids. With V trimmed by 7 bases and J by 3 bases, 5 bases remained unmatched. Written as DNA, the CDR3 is TGTGCCATCAAGACAGGGGGCGCTGACTATGGCTACACCTTC. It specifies CAIKTGGADYGYTF.

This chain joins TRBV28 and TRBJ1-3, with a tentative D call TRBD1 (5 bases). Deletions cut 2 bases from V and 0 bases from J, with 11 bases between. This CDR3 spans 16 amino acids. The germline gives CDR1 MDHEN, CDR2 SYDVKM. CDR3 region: CASSLQAGASGNTIYF. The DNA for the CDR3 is TGTGCCAGCAGTTTACAGGCTGGGGCCTCTGGAAACACCATATATTTT.

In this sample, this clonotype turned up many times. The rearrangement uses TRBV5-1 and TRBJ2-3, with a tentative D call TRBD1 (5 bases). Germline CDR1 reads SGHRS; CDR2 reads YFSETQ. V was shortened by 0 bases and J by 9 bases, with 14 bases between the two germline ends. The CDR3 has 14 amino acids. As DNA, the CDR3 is TGCGCCAGCAGCTTGGAGGTGGGGCGGCGGACGCAGTATTTT. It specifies CASSLEVGRRTQYF.

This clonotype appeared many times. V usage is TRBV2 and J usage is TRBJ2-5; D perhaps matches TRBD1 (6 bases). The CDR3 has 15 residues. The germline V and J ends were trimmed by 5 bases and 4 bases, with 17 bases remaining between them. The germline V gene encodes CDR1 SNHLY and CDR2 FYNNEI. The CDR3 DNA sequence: TGTGCCAGCAGTCCCCGGCAGGGGCCAGGAGAGACCCAGTACTTC. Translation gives CASSPRQGPGETQYF.

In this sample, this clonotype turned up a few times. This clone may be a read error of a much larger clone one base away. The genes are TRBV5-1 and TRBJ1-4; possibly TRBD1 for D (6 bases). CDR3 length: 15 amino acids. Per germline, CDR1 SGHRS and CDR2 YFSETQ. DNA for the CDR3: TGTGCCAGCAGCTCGAGGGACGGTCGACAGGAAAAACCGTTTTTT. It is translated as CASSSRDGRQEKPFF.

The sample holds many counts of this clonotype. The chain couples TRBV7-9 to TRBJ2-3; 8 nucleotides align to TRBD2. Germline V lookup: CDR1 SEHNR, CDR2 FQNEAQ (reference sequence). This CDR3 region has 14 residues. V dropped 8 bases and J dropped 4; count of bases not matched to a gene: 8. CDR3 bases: TGTGCCAGCCTTCCGGGGGGGCCCGCAGATACGCAGTATTTT. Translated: CASLPGGPADTQYF.

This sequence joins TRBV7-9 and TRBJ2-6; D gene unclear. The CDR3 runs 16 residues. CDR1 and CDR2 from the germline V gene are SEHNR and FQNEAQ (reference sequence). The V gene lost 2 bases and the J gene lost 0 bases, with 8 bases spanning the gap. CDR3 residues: CASSLSVSSGANVLTF. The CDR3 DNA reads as TGTGCCAGCAGCTTAAGCGTCAGCTCTGGGGCCAACGTCCTGACTTTC.

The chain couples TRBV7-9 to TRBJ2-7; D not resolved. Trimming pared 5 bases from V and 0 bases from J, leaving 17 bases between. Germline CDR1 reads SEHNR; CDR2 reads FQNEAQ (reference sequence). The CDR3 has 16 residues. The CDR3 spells CASSPAGLLSSYEQYF. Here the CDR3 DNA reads TGTGCCAGCAGCCCCGCTGGCCTTTTGAGCTCCTACGAGCAGTACTTC.

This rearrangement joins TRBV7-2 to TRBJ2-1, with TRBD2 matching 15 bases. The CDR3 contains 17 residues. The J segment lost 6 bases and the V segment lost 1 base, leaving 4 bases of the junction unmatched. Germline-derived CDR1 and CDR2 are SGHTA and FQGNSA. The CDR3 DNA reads TGTGCCAGCAGCTTAGGGACTAGCGGGAGGGCTACCAATGAGCAGTTCTTC. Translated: CASSLGTSGRATNEQFF.

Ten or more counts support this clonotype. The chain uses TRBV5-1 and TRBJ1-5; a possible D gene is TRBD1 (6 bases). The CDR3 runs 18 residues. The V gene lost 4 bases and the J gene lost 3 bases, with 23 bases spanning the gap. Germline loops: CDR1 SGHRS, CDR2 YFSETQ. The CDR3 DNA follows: TGCGCCAGCAGCACTCCCGGACAGCCCATCCTTACCAATCAGCCCCAGCATTTT. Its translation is CASSTPGQPILTNQPQHF.

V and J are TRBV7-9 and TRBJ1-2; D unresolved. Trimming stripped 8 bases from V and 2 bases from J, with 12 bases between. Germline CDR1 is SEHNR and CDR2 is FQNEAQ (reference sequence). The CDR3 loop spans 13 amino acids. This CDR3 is CASRAEINYGYTF. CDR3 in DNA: TGTGCCAGCCGAGCGGAGATCAACTATGGCTACACCTTC.

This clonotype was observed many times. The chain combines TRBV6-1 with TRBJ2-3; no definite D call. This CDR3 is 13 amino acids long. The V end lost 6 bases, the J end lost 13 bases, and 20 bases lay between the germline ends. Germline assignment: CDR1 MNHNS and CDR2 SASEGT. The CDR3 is CASSWPKKPNEYF. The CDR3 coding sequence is TGTGCCAGCAGCTGGCCTAAGAAGCCCAATGAGTATTTT.

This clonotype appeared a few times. CDR3 DNA sequence: TGTGCCAGCACCCTCCTTGGGGGGGAGAATCAGCCCCAGCATTTT. Its translation is CASTLLGGENQPQHF. The V gene is TRBV28, the J gene TRBJ1-5; a weak D match, TRBD1 (5 bases). This CDR3 comprises 15 residues. Trimming stripped 7 bases from V and 4 bases from J, with 17 bases between. CDR1 and CDR2 (germline): MDHEN, SYDVKM.

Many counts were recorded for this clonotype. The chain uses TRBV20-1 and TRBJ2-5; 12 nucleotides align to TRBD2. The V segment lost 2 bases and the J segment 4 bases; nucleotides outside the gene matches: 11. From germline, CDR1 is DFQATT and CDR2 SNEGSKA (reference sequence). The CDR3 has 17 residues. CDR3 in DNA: TGCAGTGCTAGATCGCGAGATCTAGCGGGAGGGCGAGAGACCCAGTACTTC. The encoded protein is CSARSRDLAGGRETQYF.

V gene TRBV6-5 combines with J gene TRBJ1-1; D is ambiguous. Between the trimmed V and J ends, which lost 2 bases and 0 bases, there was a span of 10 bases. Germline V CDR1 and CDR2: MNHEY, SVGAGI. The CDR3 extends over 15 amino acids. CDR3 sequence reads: CASSYAPGLNTEAFF. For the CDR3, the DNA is TGTGCCAGCAGTTACGCCCCGGGGTTGAACACTGAAGCTTTCTTT.

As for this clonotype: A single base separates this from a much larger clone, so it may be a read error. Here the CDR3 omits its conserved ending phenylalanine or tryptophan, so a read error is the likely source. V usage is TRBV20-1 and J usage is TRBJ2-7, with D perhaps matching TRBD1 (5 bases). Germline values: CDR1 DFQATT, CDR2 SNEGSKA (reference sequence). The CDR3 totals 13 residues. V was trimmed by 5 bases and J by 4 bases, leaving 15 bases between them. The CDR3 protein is CSAVSGSRYEQYL. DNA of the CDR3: TGCAGTGCTGTATCAGGGTCGCGGTACGAGCAGTACCTC.

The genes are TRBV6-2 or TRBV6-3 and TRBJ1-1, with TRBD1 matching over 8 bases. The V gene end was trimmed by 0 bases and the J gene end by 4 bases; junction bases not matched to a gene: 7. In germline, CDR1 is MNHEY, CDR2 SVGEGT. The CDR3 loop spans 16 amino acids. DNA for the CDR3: TGTGCCAGCAGTTACTCCGCAGGGGGCGAAACCACTGAAGCTTTCTTT. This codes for CASSYSAGGETTEAFF.

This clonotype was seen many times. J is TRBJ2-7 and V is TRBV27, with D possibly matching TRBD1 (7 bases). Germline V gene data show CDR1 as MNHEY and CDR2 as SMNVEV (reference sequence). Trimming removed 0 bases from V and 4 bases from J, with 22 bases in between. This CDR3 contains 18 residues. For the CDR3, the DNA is TGTGCCAGCAGTTTATCGCGGGACAGAAGGTGGGGGTTATACGAGCAGTACTTC. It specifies CASSLSRDRRWGLYEQYF.

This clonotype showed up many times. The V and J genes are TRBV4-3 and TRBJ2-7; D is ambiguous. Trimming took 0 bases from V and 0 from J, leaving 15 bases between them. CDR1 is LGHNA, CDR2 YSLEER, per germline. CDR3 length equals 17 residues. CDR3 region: CASSQDYGFPYSYEQYF. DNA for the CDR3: TGCGCCAGCAGCCAAGATTACGGGTTTCCCTACTCCTACGAGCAGTACTTC.

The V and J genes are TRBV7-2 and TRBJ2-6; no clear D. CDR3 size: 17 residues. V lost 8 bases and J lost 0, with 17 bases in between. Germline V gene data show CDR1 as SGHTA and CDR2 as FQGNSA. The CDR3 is CASSPQAIPSGANVLTF. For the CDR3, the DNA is TGTGCCAGCTCTCCCCAGGCAATCCCCTCTGGGGCCAACGTCCTGACTTTC.

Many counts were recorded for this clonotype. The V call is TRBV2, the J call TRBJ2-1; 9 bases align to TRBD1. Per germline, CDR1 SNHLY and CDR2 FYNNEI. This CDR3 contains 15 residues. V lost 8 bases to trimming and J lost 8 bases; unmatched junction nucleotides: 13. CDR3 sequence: CASAIGTGNWDEQFF. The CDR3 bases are TGTGCCAGCGCGATAGGGACAGGGAATTGGGATGAGCAGTTCTTC.

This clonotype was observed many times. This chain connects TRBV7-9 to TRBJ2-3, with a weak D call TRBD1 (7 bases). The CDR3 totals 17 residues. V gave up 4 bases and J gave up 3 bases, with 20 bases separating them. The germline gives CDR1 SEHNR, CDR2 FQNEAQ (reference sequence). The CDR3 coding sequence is TGTGCCAGCAGCTACAGGGGCTCGGCGGGAAGGACAGATACGCAGTATTTT. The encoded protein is CASSYRGSAGRTDTQYF.

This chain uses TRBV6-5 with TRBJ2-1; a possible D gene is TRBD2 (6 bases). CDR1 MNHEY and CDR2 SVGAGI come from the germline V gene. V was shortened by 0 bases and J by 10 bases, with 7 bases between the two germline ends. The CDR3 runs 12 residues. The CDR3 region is CASSYSGGEQFF. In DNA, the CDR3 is TGTGCCAGCAGTTACTCGGGGGGAGAGCAGTTCTTC.